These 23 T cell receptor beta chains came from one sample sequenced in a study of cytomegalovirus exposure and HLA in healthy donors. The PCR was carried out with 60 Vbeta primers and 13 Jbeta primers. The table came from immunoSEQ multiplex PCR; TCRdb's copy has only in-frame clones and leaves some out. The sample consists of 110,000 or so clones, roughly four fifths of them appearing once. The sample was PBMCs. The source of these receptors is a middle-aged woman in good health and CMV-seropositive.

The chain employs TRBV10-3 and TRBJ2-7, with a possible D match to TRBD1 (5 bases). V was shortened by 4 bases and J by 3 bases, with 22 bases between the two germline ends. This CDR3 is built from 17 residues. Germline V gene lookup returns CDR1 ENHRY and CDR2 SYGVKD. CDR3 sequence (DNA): TGTGCCATCAGTGGAACACAGGATTCGAGGAGTGACTACGAGCAGTACTTC. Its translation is CAISGTQDSRSDYEQYF.

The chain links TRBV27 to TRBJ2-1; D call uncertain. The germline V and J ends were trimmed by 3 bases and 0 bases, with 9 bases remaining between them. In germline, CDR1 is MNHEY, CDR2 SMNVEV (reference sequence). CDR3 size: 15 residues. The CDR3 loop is CASSFLAGSYNEQFF. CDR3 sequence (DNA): TGTGCCAGCAGTTTTCTGGCAGGCTCCTACAATGAGCAGTTCTTC.

The CDR3 sequence: CASSLDRGSYEQYF. CDR3 bases: TGCGCCAGCAGCTTGGACAGGGGGTCCTACGAGCAGTACTTC. The gene calls are TRBV5-1 and TRBJ2-5; 8 bases are a match to TRBD1. The last part of the DNA fits TRBJ2-7 better; the J call may be wrong. The CDR3 runs to 14 residues. Germline V gene lookup returns CDR1 SGHRS and CDR2 YFSETQ.

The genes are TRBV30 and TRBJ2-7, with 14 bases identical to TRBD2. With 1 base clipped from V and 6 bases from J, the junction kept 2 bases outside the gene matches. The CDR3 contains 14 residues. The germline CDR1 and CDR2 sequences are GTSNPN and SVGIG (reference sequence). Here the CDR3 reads CAWSEGLAGAEQYF. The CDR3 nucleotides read TGTGCCTGGAGTGAGGGACTAGCGGGAGCCGAGCAGTACTTC. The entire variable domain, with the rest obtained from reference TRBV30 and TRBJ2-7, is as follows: SQTIHQWPATLVQPVGSPLSLECTVEGTSNPNLYWYRQAAGRGLQLLFYSVGIGQISSEVPQNLSASRPQDRQFILSSKKLLLSDSGFYLCAWSEGLAGAEQYFGPGTRLTVT.

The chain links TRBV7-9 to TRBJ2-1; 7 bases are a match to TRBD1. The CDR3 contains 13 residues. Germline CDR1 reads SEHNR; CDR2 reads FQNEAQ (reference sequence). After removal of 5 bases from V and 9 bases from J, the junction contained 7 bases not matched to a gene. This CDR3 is CASSLRQGGEQFF. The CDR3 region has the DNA TGTGCCAGCAGCCTTAGACAGGGCGGTGAGCAGTTCTTC.

The CDR3 sequence: CASSSYGTGGYEQYF. The CDR3, as DNA: TGTGCCAGCAGTTCCTACGGGACAGGGGGATACGAGCAGTACTTC. The chain combines TRBV28 with TRBJ2-7; 11 bases map to TRBD1. There are 15 residues in the CDR3. V gave up 4 bases and J gave up 4 bases; unmatched junction bases: 6. The V gene's germline CDR1 is MDHEN and CDR2 SYDVKM.

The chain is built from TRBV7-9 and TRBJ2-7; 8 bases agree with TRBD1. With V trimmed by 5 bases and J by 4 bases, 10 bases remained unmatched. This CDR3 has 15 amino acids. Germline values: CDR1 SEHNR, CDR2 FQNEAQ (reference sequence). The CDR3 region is CASSPGRTGSYEQYF. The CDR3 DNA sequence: TGTGCCAGCAGCCCAGGCCGGACAGGGAGTTACGAGCAGTACTTC.

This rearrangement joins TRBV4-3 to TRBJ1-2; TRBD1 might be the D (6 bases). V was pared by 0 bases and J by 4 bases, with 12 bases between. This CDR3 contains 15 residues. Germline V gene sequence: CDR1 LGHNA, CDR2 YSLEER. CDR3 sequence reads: CASSQDGIGGYGYTF. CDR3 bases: TGCGCCAGCAGCCAAGACGGCATAGGGGGCTATGGCTACACCTTC.

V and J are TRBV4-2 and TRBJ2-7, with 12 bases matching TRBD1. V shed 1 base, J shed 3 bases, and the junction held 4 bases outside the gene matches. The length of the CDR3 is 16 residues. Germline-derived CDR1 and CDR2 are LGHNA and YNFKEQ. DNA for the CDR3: TGTGCCAGCAGCCAAGTCGGGGACAGGGGGCGCTACGAGCAGTACTTC. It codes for CASSQVGDRGRYEQYF.

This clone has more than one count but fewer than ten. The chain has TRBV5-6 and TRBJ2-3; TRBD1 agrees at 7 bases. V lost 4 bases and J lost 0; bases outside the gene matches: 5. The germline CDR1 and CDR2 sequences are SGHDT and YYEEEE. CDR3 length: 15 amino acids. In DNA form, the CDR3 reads TGTGCCAGCAGCGATAAGACAGGGAGCACAGATACGCAGTATTTT. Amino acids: CASSDKTGSTDTQYF.

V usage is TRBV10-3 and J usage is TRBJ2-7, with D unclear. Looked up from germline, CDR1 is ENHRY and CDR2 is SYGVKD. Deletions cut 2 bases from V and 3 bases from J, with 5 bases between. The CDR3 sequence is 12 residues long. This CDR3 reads CAISETDYEQYF. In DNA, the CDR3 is TGTGCCATCAGTGAGACTGACTACGAGCAGTACTTC.

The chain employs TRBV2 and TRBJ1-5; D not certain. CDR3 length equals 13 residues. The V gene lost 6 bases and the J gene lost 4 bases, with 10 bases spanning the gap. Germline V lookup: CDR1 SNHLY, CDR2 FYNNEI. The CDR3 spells CASSGGLNQPQHF. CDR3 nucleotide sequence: TGTGCCAGCAGCGGAGGACTTAATCAGCCCCAGCATTTT.

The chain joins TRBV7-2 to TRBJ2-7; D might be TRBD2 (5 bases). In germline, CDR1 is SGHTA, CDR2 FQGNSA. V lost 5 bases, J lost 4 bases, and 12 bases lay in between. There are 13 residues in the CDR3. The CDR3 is CASSGRGGYEQYF. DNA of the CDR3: TGTGCCAGCAGCGGACGGGGTGGTTACGAGCAGTACTTC.

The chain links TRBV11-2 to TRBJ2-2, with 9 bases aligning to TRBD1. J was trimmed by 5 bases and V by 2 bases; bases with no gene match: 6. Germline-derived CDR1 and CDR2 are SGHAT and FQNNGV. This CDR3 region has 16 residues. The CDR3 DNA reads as TGTGCCAGCAGCTTACCGGACAGGGGTCGGACCGGGGAGCTGTTTTTT. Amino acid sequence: CASSLPDRGRTGELFF.

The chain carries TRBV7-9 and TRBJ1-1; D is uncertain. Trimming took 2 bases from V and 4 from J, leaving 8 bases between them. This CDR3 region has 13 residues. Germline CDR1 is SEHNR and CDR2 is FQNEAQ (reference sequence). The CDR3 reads CASSLYSGTEAFF. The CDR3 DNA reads TGTGCCAGCAGCTTATATTCAGGCACTGAAGCTTTCTTT. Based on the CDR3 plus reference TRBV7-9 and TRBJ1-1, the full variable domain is DTGVSQNPRHKITKRGQNVTFRCDPISEHNRLYWYRQTLGQGPEFLTYFQNEAQLEKSRLLSDRFSAERPKGSFSTLEIQRTEQGDSAMYLCASSLYSGTEAFFGQGTRLTVV.

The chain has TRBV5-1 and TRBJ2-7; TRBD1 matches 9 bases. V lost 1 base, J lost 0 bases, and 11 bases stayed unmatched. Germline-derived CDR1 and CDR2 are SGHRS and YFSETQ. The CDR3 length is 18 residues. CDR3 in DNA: TGCGCCAGCAGCTTGCTCGGACAGGGGTCAAGTCCCTCCTACGAGCAGTACTTC. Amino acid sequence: CASSLLGQGSSPSYEQYF.

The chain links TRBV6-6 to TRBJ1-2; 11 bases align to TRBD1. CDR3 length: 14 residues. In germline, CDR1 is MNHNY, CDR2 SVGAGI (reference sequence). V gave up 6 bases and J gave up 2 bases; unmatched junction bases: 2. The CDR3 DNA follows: TGTGCCAGCAGCCGGACAGGGGGCAACTATGGCTACACCTTC. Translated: CASSRTGGNYGYTF.

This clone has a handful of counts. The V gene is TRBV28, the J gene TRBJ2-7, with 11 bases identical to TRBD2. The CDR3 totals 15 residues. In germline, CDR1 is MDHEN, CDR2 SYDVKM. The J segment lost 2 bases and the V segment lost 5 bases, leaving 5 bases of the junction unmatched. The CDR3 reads CASSLGLAAPYEQYF. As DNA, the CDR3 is TGTGCCAGCAGTCTGGGACTAGCGGCCCCCTACGAGCAGTACTTC.

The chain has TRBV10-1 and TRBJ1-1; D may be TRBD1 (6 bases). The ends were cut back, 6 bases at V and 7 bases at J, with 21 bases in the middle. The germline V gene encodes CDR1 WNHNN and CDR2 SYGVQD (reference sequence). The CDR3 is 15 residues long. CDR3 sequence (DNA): TGCGCCAGCAGCTTCCGCGGGGGGCCCGACTTTGAAGCTTTCTTT. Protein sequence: CASSFRGGPDFEAFF.

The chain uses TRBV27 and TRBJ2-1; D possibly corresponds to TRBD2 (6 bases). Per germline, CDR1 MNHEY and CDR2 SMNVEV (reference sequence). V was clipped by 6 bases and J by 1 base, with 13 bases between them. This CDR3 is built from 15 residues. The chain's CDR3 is CASRLGLTSYNEQFF. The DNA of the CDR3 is TGTGCCAGCAGGCTGGGACTGACATCCTACAATGAGCAGTTCTTC.

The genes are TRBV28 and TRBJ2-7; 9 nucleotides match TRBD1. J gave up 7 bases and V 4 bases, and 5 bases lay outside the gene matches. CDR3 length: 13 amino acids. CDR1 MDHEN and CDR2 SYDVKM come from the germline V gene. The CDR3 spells CASSSGQGGEQYF. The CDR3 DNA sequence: TGTGCCAGCAGTTCGGGACAGGGTGGGGAGCAGTACTTC. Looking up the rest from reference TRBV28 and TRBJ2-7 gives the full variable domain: DVKVTQSSRYLVKRTGEKVFLECVQDMDHENMFWYRQDPGLGLRLIYFSYDVKMKEKGDIPEGYSVSREKKERFSLILESASTNQTSMYLCASSSGQGGEQYFGPGTRLTVT.

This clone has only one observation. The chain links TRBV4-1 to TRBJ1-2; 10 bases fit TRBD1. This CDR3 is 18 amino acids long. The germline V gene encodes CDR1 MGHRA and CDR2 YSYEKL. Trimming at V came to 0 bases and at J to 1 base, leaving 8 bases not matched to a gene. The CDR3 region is CASSQDFGTGVVNYGYTF. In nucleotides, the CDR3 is TGCGCCAGCAGCCAAGATTTTGGGACAGGGGTCGTTAACTATGGCTACACCTTC.

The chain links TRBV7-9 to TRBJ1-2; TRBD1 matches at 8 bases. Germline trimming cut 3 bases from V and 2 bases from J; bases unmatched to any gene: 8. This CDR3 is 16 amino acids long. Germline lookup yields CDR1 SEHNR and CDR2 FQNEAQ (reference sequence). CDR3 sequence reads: CASSLTGDPINYGYTF. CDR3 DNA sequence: TGTGCCAGCAGCTTGACAGGGGACCCTATCAACTATGGCTACACCTTC.